A selection of T cell receptor beta chains follows, all from one sample in a study of cytomegalovirus exposure and HLA in healthy donors. Method: immunoSEQ multiplex PCR; TCRdb's copy keeps in-frame clones and lacks some. Of some 150,000 clones listed, 82% are singletons. Sequences were obtained from PBMCs. The receptors come from a man between 45 and 60 years old in good health and CMV-seropositive. The CDR3 runs from the conserved cysteine through the conserved F or W. A D gene is named only where the DNA matches it firmly. Rows give clone size only sometimes, using once, few, many, or a class for an expanded clone.

CDR3aa: CASSPGLAGGTSTDTQYF
CDR3nt: TGTGCCAGCAGTCCGGGACTAGCGGGGGGGACTAGCACAGATACGCAGTATTTT
j_gene: TRBJ2-3
abundance: -
v_gene: TRBV7-2
d_gene: TRBD2

CDR3aa: CASSLEPGQGAYEQYF
CDR3nt: TGCGCCAGCAGCTTGGAGCCGGGACAGGGGGCCTACGAGCAGTACTTC
j_gene: TRBJ2-7
abundance: few
v_gene: TRBV5-1
d_gene: TRBD1

CDR3aa: CASSVDLVKTQYF
CDR3nt: TGTGCCAGCAGCGTAGACCTAGTGAAGACCCAGTACTTC
j_gene: TRBJ2-5
abundance: -
v_gene: TRBV9
d_gene: -

CDR3aa: CASSLVASRGRETQYF
CDR3nt: TGTGCCAGCAGCTTAGTTGCCTCCAGGGGGCGAGAGACCCAGTACTTC
j_gene: TRBJ2-5
abundance: -
v_gene: TRBV7-2
d_gene: TRBD1

CDR3aa: CASRSRWGAYNEQFF
CDR3nt: TGTGCCAGTAGATCCCGTTGGGGCGCCTACAATGAGCAGTTCTTC
j_gene: TRBJ2-1
abundance: once
v_gene: TRBV19
d_gene: -

CDR3aa: CASSFTGTPNTEAFF
CDR3nt: TGTGCCAGCAGTTTCACAGGGACGCCGAACACTGAAGCTTTCTTT
j_gene: TRBJ1-1
abundance: -
v_gene: TRBV28
d_gene: -

CDR3aa: CASSQKGNYGYTF
CDR3nt: TGTGCCAGCAGTCAAAAGGGGAACTATGGCTACACCTTC
j_gene: TRBJ1-2
abundance: -
v_gene: TRBV27
d_gene: -

CDR3aa: CASTDRGRGWAQHF
CDR3nt: TGTGCCAGCACCGACAGGGGGCGCGGGTGGGCCCAGCATTTT
j_gene: TRBJ1-5
abundance: -
v_gene: TRBV2
d_gene: TRBD1

CDR3aa: CASSPRGDTYNEQFF
CDR3nt: TGTGCCAGCAGCCCCCGGGGGGACACCTACAATGAGCAGTTCTTC
j_gene: TRBJ2-1
abundance: -
v_gene: TRBV9
d_gene: -

CDR3aa: CASSPRDSSNEKLFF
CDR3nt: TGTGCCAGCAGCCCCCGGGACTCCTCTAATGAAAAACTGTTTTTT
j_gene: TRBJ1-4
abundance: once
v_gene: TRBV9
d_gene: -

CDR3aa: CASSPIGTANQPQHF
CDR3nt: TGTGCCAGCAGCCCAATAGGGACAGCTAATCAGCCCCAGCATTTT
j_gene: TRBJ1-5
abundance: -
v_gene: TRBV7-2
d_gene: TRBD1

CDR3aa: CAISEGTGGVYTGELFF
CDR3nt: TGTGCCATCAGTGAGGGGACAGGGGGCGTATACACCGGGGAGCTGTTTTTT
j_gene: TRBJ2-2
abundance: -
v_gene: TRBV10-3
d_gene: TRBD1

CDR3aa: CASSQVIGGGGLQETQYF
CDR3nt: TGCGCCAGCAGCCAAGTAATCGGTGGCGGGGGGTTACAAGAGACCCAGTACTTC
j_gene: TRBJ2-5
abundance: -
v_gene: TRBV4-3
d_gene: TRBD2

CDR3aa: CASSHEDNEQYF
CDR3nt: TGCGCCAGCAGCCATGAGGACAACGAGCAGTACTTC
j_gene: TRBJ2-7
abundance: -
v_gene: TRBV5-1
d_gene: -

CDR3aa: CASSLLPNTDTQYF
CDR3nt: TGTGCCAGCAGCTTGTTGCCTAACACAGATACGCAGTATTTT
j_gene: TRBJ2-3
abundance: -
v_gene: TRBV5-5
d_gene: -

CDR3aa: CASRGPERGRREQYF
CDR3nt: TGTGCCAGCAGGGGACCGGAGCGGGGTCGGAGAGAGCAGTACTTC
j_gene: TRBJ2-7
abundance: many
v_gene: TRBV2
d_gene: TRBD2

CDR3aa: CAISPRVGNTEAFF
CDR3nt: TGTGCCATCAGCCCCCGGGTCGGGAACACTGAAGCTTTCTTT
j_gene: TRBJ1-1
abundance: once
v_gene: TRBV10-3
d_gene: -

CDR3aa: CASSGTGATNEKLFF
CDR3nt: TGCGCCAGCAGCGGCACAGGAGCAACTAATGAAAAACTGTTTTTT
j_gene: TRBJ1-4
abundance: -
v_gene: TRBV5-1
d_gene: -

CDR3aa: CASSLGGPLEKLFF
CDR3nt: TGTGCCAGCAGCTTAGGGGGGCCTCTTGAAAAACTGTTTTTT
j_gene: TRBJ1-4
abundance: -
v_gene: TRBV7-2
d_gene: -

CDR3aa: CSVELDRGHEQYF
CDR3nt: TGCAGCGTTGAACTGGACAGGGGCCACGAGCAGTACTTC
j_gene: TRBJ2-7
abundance: few
v_gene: TRBV29-1
d_gene: TRBD1

CDR3aa: CASSQDGTSGNNVDEQFF
CDR3nt: TGTGCCAGCAGCCAAGATGGGACTAGCGGGAACAACGTGGATGAGCAGTTCTTC
j_gene: TRBJ2-1
abundance: -
v_gene: TRBV4-2
d_gene: TRBD2

CDR3aa: CASSPPEFSGASTDTQYF
CDR3nt: TGTGCCAGCAGCCCCCCGGAATTTAGCGGGGCTAGCACAGATACGCAGTATTTT
j_gene: TRBJ2-3
abundance: -
v_gene: TRBV5-4
d_gene: TRBD2

CDR3aa: CASSLDQAQPQHF
CDR3nt: TGTGCCAGCAGCTTAGACCAGGCCCAGCCCCAGCATTTT
j_gene: TRBJ1-5
abundance: few
v_gene: TRBV11-2
d_gene: -

CDR3aa: CASSLGTGGYGYTF
CDR3nt: TGTGCCAGCAGTTTAGGGACAGGGGGCTATGGCTACACCTTC
j_gene: TRBJ1-2
abundance: -
v_gene: TRBV27
d_gene: TRBD1

CDR3aa: CASSWADNTEAFF
CDR3nt: TGTGCCAGTAGTTGGGCCGATAACACTGAAGCTTTCTTT
j_gene: TRBJ1-1
abundance: -
v_gene: TRBV19
d_gene: -

CDR3aa: CASSANSGTTNTGELFF
CDR3nt: TGCGCCAGCAGCGCAAACTCCGGGACTACGAACACCGGGGAGCTGTTTTTT
j_gene: TRBJ2-2
abundance: -
v_gene: TRBV4-1
d_gene: TRBD2

CDR3aa: CASSSSGTSTDTQYF
CDR3nt: TGTGCCAGCAGCTCAAGCGGGACCAGCACAGATACGCAGTATTTT
j_gene: TRBJ2-3
abundance: -
v_gene: TRBV28
d_gene: TRBD2

CDR3aa: CASKDRVNEKLFF
CDR3nt: TGTGCCAGCAAAGACAGGGTAAATGAAAAACTGTTTTTT
j_gene: TRBJ1-4
abundance: -
v_gene: TRBV28
d_gene: TRBD1

CDR3aa: CASSLAGRGNFGYGYTF
CDR3nt: TGCGCCAGCAGCTTGGCCGGTAGAGGGAACTTTGGGTATGGCTACACCTTC
j_gene: TRBJ1-2
abundance: few
v_gene: TRBV5-1
d_gene: -

CDR3aa: CASREGLAERNTGELFF
CDR3nt: TGTGCCAGCAGGGAGGGACTAGCGGAGAGGAACACCGGGGAGCTGTTTTTT
j_gene: TRBJ2-2
abundance: medium-sized
v_gene: TRBV7-9
d_gene: TRBD2

CDR3aa: CASSWTGAKNIQYF
CDR3nt: TGTGCCAGCAGCTGGACAGGGGCCAAAAACATTCAGTACTTC
j_gene: TRBJ2-4
abundance: -
v_gene: TRBV7-2
d_gene: TRBD1

CDR3aa: CASSLAVENQPQHF
CDR3nt: TGCGCCAGCAGCCTGGCAGTGGAGAATCAGCCCCAGCATTTT
j_gene: TRBJ1-5
abundance: -
v_gene: TRBV4-3
d_gene: -

CDR3aa: CASSTRDRGTYEQYF
CDR3nt: TGTGCCAGTAGTACCCGGGACAGGGGGACCTACGAGCAGTACTTC
j_gene: TRBJ2-7
abundance: -
v_gene: TRBV19
d_gene: TRBD1

CDR3aa: CASSAGGQGFSEQYF
CDR3nt: TGTGCCAGCAGCGCGGGGGGACAGGGATTTTCCGAGCAGTACTTC
j_gene: TRBJ2-7
abundance: -
v_gene: TRBV9
d_gene: TRBD1

CDR3aa: CASSHHNRAQETQYF
CDR3nt: TGTGCTAGCAGCCACCATAACAGGGCACAAGAGACCCAGTACTTC
j_gene: TRBJ2-5
abundance: -
v_gene: TRBV7-7
d_gene: -

CDR3aa: CASSAQGGSQETQYF
CDR3nt: TGCGCCAGCAGCGCACAGGGGGGCTCCCAAGAGACCCAGTACTTC
j_gene: TRBJ2-5
abundance: -
v_gene: TRBV4-3
d_gene: TRBD1

CDR3aa: CASSVGGQGPVAEAFF
CDR3nt: TGTGCCAGCAGCGTGGGGGGGCAGGGGCCGGTTGCTGAAGCTTTCTTT
j_gene: TRBJ1-1
abundance: -
v_gene: TRBV5-5
d_gene: -

CDR3aa: CASSLGETGHGYTF
CDR3nt: TGTGCCAGCAGCTTAGGTGAGACAGGGCATGGCTACACCTTC
j_gene: TRBJ1-2
abundance: -
v_gene: TRBV7-2
d_gene: TRBD1

CDR3aa: CASRRGQKSYGYTF
CDR3nt: TGTGCCAGTAGACGTGGACAGAAGTCCTATGGCTACACCTTC
j_gene: TRBJ1-2
abundance: once
v_gene: TRBV19
d_gene: -

CDR3aa: CASSVVGLGELFF
CDR3nt: TGTGCCAGCAGCGTAGTCGGTCTCGGGGAGCTGTTTTTT
j_gene: TRBJ2-2
abundance: once
v_gene: TRBV9
d_gene: -